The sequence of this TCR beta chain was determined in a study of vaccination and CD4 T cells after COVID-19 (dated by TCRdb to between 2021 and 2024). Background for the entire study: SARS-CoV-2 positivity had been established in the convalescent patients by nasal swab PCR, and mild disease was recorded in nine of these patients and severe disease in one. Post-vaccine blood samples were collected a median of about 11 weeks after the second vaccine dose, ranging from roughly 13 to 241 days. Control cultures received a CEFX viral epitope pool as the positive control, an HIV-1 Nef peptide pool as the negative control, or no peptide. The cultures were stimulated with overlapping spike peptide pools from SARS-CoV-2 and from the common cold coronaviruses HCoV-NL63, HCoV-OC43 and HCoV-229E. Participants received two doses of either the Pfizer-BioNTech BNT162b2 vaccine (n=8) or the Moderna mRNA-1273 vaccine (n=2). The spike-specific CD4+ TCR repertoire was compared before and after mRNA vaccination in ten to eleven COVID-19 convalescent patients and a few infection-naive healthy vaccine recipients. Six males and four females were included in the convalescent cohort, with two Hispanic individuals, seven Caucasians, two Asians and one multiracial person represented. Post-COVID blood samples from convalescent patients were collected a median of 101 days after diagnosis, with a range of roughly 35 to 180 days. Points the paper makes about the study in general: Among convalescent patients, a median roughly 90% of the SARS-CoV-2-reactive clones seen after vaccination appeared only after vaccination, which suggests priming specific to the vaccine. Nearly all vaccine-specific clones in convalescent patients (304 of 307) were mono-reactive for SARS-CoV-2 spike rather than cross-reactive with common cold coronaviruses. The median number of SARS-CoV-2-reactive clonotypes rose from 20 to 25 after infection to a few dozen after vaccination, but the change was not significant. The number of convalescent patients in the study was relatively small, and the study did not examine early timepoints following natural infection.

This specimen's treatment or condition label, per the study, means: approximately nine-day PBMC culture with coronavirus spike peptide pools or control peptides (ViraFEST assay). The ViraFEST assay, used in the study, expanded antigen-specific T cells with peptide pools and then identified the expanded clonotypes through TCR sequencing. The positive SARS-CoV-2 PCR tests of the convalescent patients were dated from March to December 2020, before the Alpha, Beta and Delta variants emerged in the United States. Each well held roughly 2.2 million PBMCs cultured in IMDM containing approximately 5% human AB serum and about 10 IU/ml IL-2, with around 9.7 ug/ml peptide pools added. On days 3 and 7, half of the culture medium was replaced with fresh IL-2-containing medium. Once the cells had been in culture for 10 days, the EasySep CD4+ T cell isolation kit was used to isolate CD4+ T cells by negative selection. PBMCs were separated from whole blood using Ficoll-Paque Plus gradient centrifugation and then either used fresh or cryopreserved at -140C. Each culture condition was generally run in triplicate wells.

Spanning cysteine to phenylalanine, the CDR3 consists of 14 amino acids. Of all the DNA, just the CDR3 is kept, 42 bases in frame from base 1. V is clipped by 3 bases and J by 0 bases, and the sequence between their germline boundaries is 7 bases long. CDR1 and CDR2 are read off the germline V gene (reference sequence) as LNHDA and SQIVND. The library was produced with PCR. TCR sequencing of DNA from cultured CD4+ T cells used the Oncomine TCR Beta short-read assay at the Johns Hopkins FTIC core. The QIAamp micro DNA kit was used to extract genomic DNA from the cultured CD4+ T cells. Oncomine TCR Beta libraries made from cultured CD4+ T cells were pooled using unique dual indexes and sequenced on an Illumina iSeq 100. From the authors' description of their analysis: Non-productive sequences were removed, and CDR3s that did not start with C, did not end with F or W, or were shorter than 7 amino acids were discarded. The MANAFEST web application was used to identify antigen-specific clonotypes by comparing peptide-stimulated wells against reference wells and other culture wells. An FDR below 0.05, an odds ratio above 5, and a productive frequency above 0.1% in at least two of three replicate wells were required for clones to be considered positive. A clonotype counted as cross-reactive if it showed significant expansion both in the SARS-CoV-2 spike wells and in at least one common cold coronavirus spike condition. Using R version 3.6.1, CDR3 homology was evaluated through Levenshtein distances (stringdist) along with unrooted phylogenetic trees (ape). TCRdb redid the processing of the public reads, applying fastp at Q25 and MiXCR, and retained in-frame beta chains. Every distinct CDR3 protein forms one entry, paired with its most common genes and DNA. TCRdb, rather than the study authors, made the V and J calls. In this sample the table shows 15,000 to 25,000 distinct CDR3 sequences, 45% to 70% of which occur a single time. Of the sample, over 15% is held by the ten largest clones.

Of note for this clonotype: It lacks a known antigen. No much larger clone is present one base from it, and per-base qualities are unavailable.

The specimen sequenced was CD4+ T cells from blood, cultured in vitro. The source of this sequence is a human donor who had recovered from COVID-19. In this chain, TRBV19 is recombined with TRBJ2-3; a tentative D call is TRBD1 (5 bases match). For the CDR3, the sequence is CASSITGSTDTQYF. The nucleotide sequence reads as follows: TGTGCCAGTAGTATTACAGGAAGCACAGATACGCAGTATTTT. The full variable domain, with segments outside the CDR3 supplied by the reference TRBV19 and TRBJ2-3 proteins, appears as DGGITQSPKYLFRKEGQNVTLSCEQNLNHDAMYWYRQDPGQGLRLIYYSQIVNDFQKGDIAEGYSVSREKKESFPLTVTSAQKNPTAFYLCASSITGSTDTQYFGPGTRLTVL.